The sample holds a few counts of the clone carrying this TCR beta chain. The V end lost 0 bases, the J end lost 4 bases, and 3 bases lay between the germline ends. The length of the CDR3 is 13 residues. Germline V lookup: CDR1 KGHDR, CDR2 SFDVKD. These data are taken from a study of control samples from healthy donors and cancer patients. Produced via immunoSEQ multiplex PCR; TCRdb's table is partial and in-frame only. The sample includes over 200,000 clones, around 79% of them seen just once. V is TRBV24-1 and J is TRBJ1-5; D is undetermined. Sequenced sample: PBMCs. This TCR was sampled from a woman in her sixties with lung cancer. The CDR3 DNA is TGTGCCACCAGTGATTTGCCTAATCAGCCCCAGCATTTT. It translates to CATSDLPNQPQHF.